Sequencing of this TCR beta chain was carried out in a study of T cells in Graves' hyperthyroidism and ophthalmopathy. Template material for amplifying TCR beta CDR3 regions consisted of RNA transcripts. Primed by the HTBI set, a first-round RT-PCR was run on the TCR CDR3. TCRdb itself ran the multiplex PCR reads through MiXCR, one entry per CDR3 protein. The sample contains 600,000 or so distinct CDR3 sequences, 13% to 15% of which appear only once. V lost 8 bases to trimming and J lost 0 bases, with 17 bases between them. The CDR3 totals 15 residues. CDR1 MNHNS and CDR2 SASEGT come from the germline V gene. The sample holds a few counts of this clonotype. The antigen is not known. In the ophthalmopathy cohort, Clinical Activity Score was at least 3, NOSPECS grade at least 4, and duration under 3 months. The diagnostic basis comprised clinical symptoms, serum thyroxine and TRAb, thyroid ultrasound and orbital computed tomography.

Study-wide points: Using 13 V-J features, a model discriminated ophthalmopathy from stable hyperthyroidism. Among thyroid clonotypes expanded above 0.001, most also appeared in blood.

V is TRBV6-1 and J is TRBJ2-7; D remains unclear. This TCR was recovered from a woman under 30 with Graves' ophthalmopathy. The sample was blood. The CDR3 nucleotides read TGTGCCAGCGACCGCTCCGCGCAAAGCTCCTACGAGCAGTACTTC. It translates to CASDRSAQSSYEQYF.